This TCR beta chain originates from a study of shared clonotypes between healthy human individuals. This clone was counted once. TCRdb keeps only in-frame clones here, not all; method: immunoSEQ multiplex PCR. The profile shows 2 million to 3 million clones, more than 85% of them singletons. The germline V and J ends were trimmed by 4 bases and 4 bases, with 7 bases remaining between them. This CDR3 is 13 amino acids long. Germline CDR1 MNHNS, CDR2 SASEGT. The source material was naive CD4+ T cells from PBMCs. The subset here: CD45RA+ positively selected. The source is a man aged 18 to 29 in good health. Some clones in this sample may be carry-over from other donors' samples. The chain has TRBV6-1 and TRBJ2-2; D is ambiguous. The CDR3 bases are TGTGCCAGCAGTGTAAAAAGCACCGGGGAGCTGTTTTTT. It is translated as CASSVKSTGELFF.